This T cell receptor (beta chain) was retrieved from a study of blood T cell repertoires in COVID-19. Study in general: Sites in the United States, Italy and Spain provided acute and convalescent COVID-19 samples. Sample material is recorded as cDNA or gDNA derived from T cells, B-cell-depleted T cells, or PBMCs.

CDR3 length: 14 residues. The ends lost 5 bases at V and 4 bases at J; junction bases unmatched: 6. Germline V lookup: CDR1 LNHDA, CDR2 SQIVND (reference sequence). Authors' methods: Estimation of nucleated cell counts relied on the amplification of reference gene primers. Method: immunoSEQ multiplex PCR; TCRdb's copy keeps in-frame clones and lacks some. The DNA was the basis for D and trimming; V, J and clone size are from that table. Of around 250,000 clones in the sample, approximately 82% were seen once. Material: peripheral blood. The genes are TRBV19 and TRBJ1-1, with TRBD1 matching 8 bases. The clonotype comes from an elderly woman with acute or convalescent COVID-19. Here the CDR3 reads CASSLIRGLTEAFF. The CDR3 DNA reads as TGTGCCAGTAGTTTAATCAGGGGGCTCACTGAAGCTTTCTTT.